The sequence of this T cell receptor beta chain was determined in a study of T cell repertoires in cytomegalovirus infection. Study-level information: Public signatures in TCR beta pointed to CMV infection and matching HLA type. General study findings and limits: HLA-C-restricted CMV-specific TCR beta clonotypes were dominant in the ex vivo response. Summed frequency of shared TCR beta families picked out CMV carriers who also had the relevant HLA.

Many counts were recorded for this clonotype. Its target is unknown. TCRdb passed the reads through MiXCR, listing each CDR3 protein once. Counted here are approximately 500,000 distinct CDR3 sequences, approximately 17% occurring once; the ten biggest clones make up approximately 24%. The CDR3 sequence is 13 residues long. Trimming removed 4 bases at V and 4 bases at J, with 11 bases between. In germline, CDR1 is SEHNR, CDR2 FQNEAQ (reference sequence). This chain links TRBV7-9 with TRBJ2-7; possible D gene TRBD2, 6 bases. The source is a human donor in good health (CMV status not recorded). Some clones in this sample may be carry-over from other donors' samples. The material sequenced was CD8+ T cells from PBMCs. The CDR3 reads CASSSGRHYEQYF. The CDR3, as DNA: TGTGCCAGCAGCTCCGGGAGACATTACGAGCAGTACTTC.